The table lists the clone carrying this T cell receptor beta chain with a few counts. The germline V gene has CDR1 SEHNR and CDR2 FQNEAQ (reference sequence). Trimming stripped 5 bases from V and 3 bases from J, with 10 bases between. CDR3 length: 14 amino acids. TCRdb redid the calling of the RT-PCR reads with MiXCR, one entry per CDR3 protein. The table shows tens of thousands of distinct CDR3 sequences, with about 37% occurring only once. This sample is part of a study of patients and donors after allogeneic stem cell transplantation. The specimen was blood, either unsorted or a sorted T cell fraction (not recorded which). The rearrangement joins TRBV7-9 to TRBJ1-4; possibly TRBD1 for D (6 bases). The receptor comes from a human donor who was either an allogeneic HSCT recipient or a stem cell or donor lymphocyte infusion donor (not recorded which). It is not recorded whose cells these are; they may come from a transplant donor. The CDR3 region is CASSQGRPNEKLFF. As DNA, the CDR3 is TGTGCCAGCAGCCAGGGGAGGCCTAATGAAAAACTGTTTTTT. The full variable domain, in which reference TRBV7-9 and TRBJ1-4 provide the parts outside the CDR3, is DTGVSQNPRHKITKRGQNVTFRCDPISEHNRLYWYRQTLGQGPEFLTYFQNEAQLEKSRLLSDRFSAERPKGSFSTLEIQRTEQGDSAMYLCASSQGRPNEKLFFGSGTQLSVL.